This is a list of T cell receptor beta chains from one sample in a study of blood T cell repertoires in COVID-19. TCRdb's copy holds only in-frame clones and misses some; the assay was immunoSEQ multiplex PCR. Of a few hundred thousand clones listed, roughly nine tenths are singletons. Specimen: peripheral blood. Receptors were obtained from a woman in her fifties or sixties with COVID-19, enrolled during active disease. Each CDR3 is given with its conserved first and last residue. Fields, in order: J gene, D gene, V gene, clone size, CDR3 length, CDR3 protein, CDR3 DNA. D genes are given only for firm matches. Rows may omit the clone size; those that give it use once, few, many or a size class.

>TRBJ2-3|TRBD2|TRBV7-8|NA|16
CASSRVSAGGPDTQYF
TGTGCCAGCAGCCGAGTTTCCGCGGGGGGGCCCGATACGCAGTATTTT
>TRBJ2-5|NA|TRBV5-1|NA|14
CASSHDSSSGAQYF
TGCGCCAGCAGCCACGACTCAAGCTCGGGGGCCCAGTACTTC
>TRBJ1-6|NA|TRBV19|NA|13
CASSSWENSPLHF
TGTGCCAGTAGTTCGTGGGAGAATTCACCCCTCCACTTT
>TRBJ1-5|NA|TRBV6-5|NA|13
CASSSGGHQPQHF
TGTGCCAGCAGTTCAGGTGGGCATCAGCCCCAGCATTTT
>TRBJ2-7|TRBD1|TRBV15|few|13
CATSRGTGYEQYF
TGTGCCACCAGCAGAGGGACAGGCTACGAGCAGTACTTC
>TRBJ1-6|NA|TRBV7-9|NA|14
CASSYDPGGSPLHF
TGTGCCAGCAGCTATGACCCGGGGGGTTCACCCCTCCACTTT
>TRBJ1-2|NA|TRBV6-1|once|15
CASSERGRSPLGYTF
TGTGCCAGCAGTGAAAGGGGCAGGTCCCCGCTTGGCTACACCTTC
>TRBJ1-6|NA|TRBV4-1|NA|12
CASSGEETPLHF
TGCGCCAGCAGCGGGGAGGAGACACCCCTCCACTTT
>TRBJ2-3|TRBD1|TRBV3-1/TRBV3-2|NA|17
CASSPYGTGEITDTQYF
TGTGCCAGCAGCCCTTACGGGACAGGGGAAATCACAGATACGCAGTATTTT
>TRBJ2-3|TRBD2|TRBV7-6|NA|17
CASSTGLAGASTDTQYF
TGTGCCAGCAGCACGGGACTAGCGGGGGCGAGCACAGATACGCAGTATTTT
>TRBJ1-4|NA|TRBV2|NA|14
CASSDRMANEKLFF
TGTGCCAGCAGCGACAGAATGGCTAATGAAAAACTGTTTTTT
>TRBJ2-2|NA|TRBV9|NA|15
CASSDRHANRGELFF
TGTGCCAGCAGCGATCGACACGCCAACCGCGGGGAGCTGTTTTTT
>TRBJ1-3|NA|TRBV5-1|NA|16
CASSLAYSTSGNTIYF
TGCGCCAGCAGCTTGGCCTACAGCACCTCTGGAAACACCATATATTTT
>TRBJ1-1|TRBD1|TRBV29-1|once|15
CSVLSLRQGGTEAFF
TGCAGCGTGCTGTCGTTAAGACAGGGCGGGACTGAAGCTTTCTTT
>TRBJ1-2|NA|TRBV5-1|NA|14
CASSLGAHRYGYTF
TGCGCCAGCAGCTTGGGGGCACACCGCTATGGCTACACCTTC
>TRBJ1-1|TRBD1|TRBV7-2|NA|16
CASSLAGQVRNTEAFF
TGTGCCAGCAGCTTAGCCGGACAGGTTCGGAACACTGAAGCTTTCTTT
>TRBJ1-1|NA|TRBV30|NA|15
CAWRTALTVNTEAFF
TGTGCCTGGAGGACCGCCTTGACAGTGAACACTGAAGCTTTCTTT
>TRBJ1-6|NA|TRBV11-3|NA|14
CASSARGPNSPLHF
TGTGCCAGCAGTGCCCGCGGGCCCAATTCACCCCTCCACTTT
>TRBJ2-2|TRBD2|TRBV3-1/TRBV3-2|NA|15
CASSQSGGPTGELFF
TGTGCCAGCAGCCAAAGCGGGGGACCCACCGGGGAGCTGTTTTTT
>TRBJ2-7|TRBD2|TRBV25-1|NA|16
CASSPQLAGRDYEQYF
TGTGCCAGCAGTCCCCAACTAGCGGGGCGCGACTACGAGCAGTACTTC
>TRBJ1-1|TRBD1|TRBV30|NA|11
CAWRGTGEAFF
TGTGCCTGGAGGGGGACAGGGGAAGCTTTCTTT
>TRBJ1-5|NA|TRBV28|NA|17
CASSLAGAAVSNQPQHF
TGTGCCAGCAGTTTAGCTGGGGCAGCTGTTAGCAATCAGCCCCAGCATTTT
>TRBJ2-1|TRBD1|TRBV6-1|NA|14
CASSTRDRVPEQFF
TGTGCCAGCAGTACCCGGGACAGGGTTCCGGAGCAGTTCTTC
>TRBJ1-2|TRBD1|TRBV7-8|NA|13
CASSRDRVDGYTF
TGTGCCAGCAGCCGTGACAGGGTGGACGGCTACACCTTC
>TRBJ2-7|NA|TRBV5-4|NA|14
CASSVKTGSYEQYF
TGTGCCAGCAGCGTTAAAACGGGGTCCTACGAGCAGTACTTC
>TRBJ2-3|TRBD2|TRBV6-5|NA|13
CASSRDYQDTQYF
TGTGCCAGCTCCCGGGACTATCAGGATACGCAGTATTTT
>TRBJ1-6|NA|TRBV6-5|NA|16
CASSFSTSSYNSPLHF
TGTGCCAGCAGTTTCTCTACCAGCTCCTATAATTCACCCCTCCACTTT
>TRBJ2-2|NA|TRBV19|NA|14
CASHITGDSGELFF
TGTGCCAGTCACATTACAGGGGACTCCGGGGAGCTGTTTTTT
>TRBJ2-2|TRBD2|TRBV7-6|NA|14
CASSPRLATGELFF
TGTGCCAGCAGCCCCCGACTAGCTACCGGGGAGCTGTTTTTT
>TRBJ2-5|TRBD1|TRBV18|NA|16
CASSPLRTGGGETQYF
TGTGCCAGCTCACCATTAAGGACAGGGGGCGGAGAGACCCAGTACTTC
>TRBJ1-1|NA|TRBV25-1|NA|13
CASSRIAGTEAFF
TGTGCCAGCTCTCGTATAGCCGGTACTGAAGCTTTCTTT
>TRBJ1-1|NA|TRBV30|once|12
CACPFGGTEAFF
TGTGCCTGCCCCTTTGGGGGGACCGAAGCTTTCTTT
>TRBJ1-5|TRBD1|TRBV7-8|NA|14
CASSYKQGYQPQHF
TGTGCCAGCAGCTATAAACAGGGGTACCAGCCCCAGCATTTT
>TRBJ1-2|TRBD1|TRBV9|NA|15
CASSVPRDRGEGYTF
TGTGCCAGCAGCGTACCCCGGGACAGGGGAGAAGGCTACACCTTC
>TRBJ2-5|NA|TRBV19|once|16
CASSPRGRGGSETQYF
TGTGCCAGTAGTCCCCGGGGCAGGGGAGGGTCGGAGACCCAGTACTTC
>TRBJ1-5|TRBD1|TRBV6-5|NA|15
CASSYSDREEWPQHF
TGTGCCAGCAGTTACTCGGACAGGGAAGAATGGCCCCAGCATTTT
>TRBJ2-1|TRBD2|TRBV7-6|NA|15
CASSLGTSGGNEQFF
TGTGCCAGCAGCTTAGGGACTAGCGGGGGCAATGAGCAGTTCTTC
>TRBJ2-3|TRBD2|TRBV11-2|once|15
CASSLGLVESDTQYF
TGTGCCAGCAGTCTGGGACTAGTGGAGTCAGATACGCAGTATTTT
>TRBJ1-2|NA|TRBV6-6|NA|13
CASSYTESYGYTF
TGTGCCAGCAGTTATACAGAGTCCTATGGCTACACCTTC
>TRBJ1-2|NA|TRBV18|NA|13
CASSPLESYGYTF
TGTGCCAGCTCACCTCTAGAAAGCTATGGCTACACCTTC
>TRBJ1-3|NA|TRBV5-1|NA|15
CASSLAGSSGNTIYF
TGCGCCAGCAGCTTGGCCGGGAGCTCTGGAAACACCATATATTTT
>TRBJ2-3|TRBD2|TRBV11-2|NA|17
CASSLVSGSGGTDTQYF
TGTGCCAGCAGCTTAGTCTCGGGTAGCGGGGGCACAGATACGCAGTATTTT